The rows below give T cell receptor beta chains drawn from one sample of a study of T cell responses to AZD1222 COVID-19 vaccine. The repertoire was sequenced with immunoSEQ multiplex PCR; TCRdb's copy has only in-frame clones and lacks some. Among some 170,000 clones, about 89% were seen once, and the ten largest hold approximately 1.8%. Here the sequenced sample was peripheral blood, taken on day 0 of AZD1222 vaccination. The receptors were gathered from an adult in good health. Both conserved end residues are trimmed from each CDR3. Each record gives: V gene, CDR3 length, CDR3 protein.

v_gene: TRBV7-2; len: 13; CDR3aa: ASSALRSPYNEQF
v_gene: TRBV2; len: 11; CDR3aa: ARKDRGNTEAF
v_gene: TRBV6-2/TRBV6-3; len: 15; CDR3aa: ASSPIAGGPVGHEQY
v_gene: TRBV5-1; len: 13; CDR3aa: ASSLGGMTNTEAF
v_gene: TRBV7-8; len: 14; CDR3aa: ASSSPSGGAYNEQF
v_gene: TRBV29-1; len: 11; CDR3aa: SVSRAGDTEAF
v_gene: TRBV6-5; len: 10; CDR3aa: ASSPDHNEQF
v_gene: TRBV18; len: 12; CDR3aa: ASSQSEINTEAF
v_gene: TRBV9; len: 10; CDR3aa: ASSVYPGELF
v_gene: TRBV27; len: 13; CDR3aa: ASSFRGWSNTEAF
v_gene: TRBV5-5; len: 13; CDR3aa: ASSLGLAGHNEQF
v_gene: TRBV29-1; len: 11; CDR3aa: SVEYQYQETQY
v_gene: TRBV6-5; len: 11; CDR3aa: ASSYSIVSGYT
v_gene: TRBV5-4; len: 13; CDR3aa: ASSYQGARNQPQH
v_gene: TRBV29-1; len: 11; CDR3aa: SVRGQGDSPLH
v_gene: TRBV19; len: 14; CDR3aa: ASSPQQGYSNQPQH